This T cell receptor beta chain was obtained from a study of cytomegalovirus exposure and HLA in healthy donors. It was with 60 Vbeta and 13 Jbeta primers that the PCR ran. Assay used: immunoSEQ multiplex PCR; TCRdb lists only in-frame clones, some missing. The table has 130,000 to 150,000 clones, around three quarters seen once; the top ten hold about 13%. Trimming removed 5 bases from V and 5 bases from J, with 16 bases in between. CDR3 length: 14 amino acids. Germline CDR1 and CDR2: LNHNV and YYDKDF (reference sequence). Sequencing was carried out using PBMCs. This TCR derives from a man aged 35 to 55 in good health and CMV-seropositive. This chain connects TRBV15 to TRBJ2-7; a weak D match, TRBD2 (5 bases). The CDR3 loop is CATSPRNGVDEQYF. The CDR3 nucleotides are TGTGCCACCAGCCCTCGAAACGGGGTAGACGAGCAGTACTTC.